The sample holds a few counts of the clone carrying this T cell receptor (beta chain). Trimming removed 4 bases from V and 3 bases from J, with 19 bases in between. This CDR3 has 16 amino acids. Germline lookup yields CDR1 SGHRS and CDR2 YFSETQ. During its preparation, the TCRbeta library received unique molecular identifiers. TCRdb re-called the PCR reads with MiXCR, one entry per CDR3 protein. The table has about 72,000 distinct CDR3 sequences, around 7.9% seen once; the top ten hold approximately 2.4%. The data belong to a study of T-cell reconstitution after alpha-beta-depleted transplantation in children.

The receptor was isolated from a human donor who donated a stem cell graft to a child with acute lymphoblastic leukemia. The source material was PBMCs from the stem cell graft donor, sampled from the stem cell graft. The chain has TRBV5-1 and TRBJ1-1, with D perhaps matching TRBD1 (5 bases). Written as DNA, the CDR3 is TGCGCCAGCAGCCCTGTCGGGACGAGAAAGGACACTGAAGCTTTCTTT. It codes for CASSPVGTRKDTEAFF.